Below, one T cell receptor (beta chain) is given with its context. The sample comes from a study of blood T cell repertoires in COVID-19. Authors' methods: Amplification with reference gene primers provided the estimates of nucleated cell counts. Sequencing used immunoSEQ multiplex PCR; TCRdb keeps in-frame clones, though not all of them. D and trimming were read from the DNA, whereas the V and J calls and clone size are those reported in that table. The data contain fewer than 110,000 clones, approximately 90% of them seen just once; the ten biggest clones take up 6.8%. This receptor was obtained from a man aged 45 to 65 with active or convalescent COVID-19. The material sequenced was peripheral blood.

This CDR3 is CASRGTGGYGYTF. For the CDR3, the DNA is TGTGCCAGCAGGGGGACAGGGGGCTATGGCTACACCTTC. V gene TRBV6-5 combines with J gene TRBJ1-2, with 11 nucleotides matching TRBD1. The CDR3 covers 13 residues. CDR1 is MNHEY, CDR2 SVGAGI, per germline. V lost 6 bases, J lost 4 bases, and 1 base stayed unmatched.